The clone carrying this T cell receptor beta chain was observed many times. The sample belongs to a study of T cells in Graves' hyperthyroidism and ophthalmopathy. The investigators amplified TCR beta CDR3 regions from RNA transcripts. The HTBI primer set served for first-round RT-PCR of the TCR CDR3. TCRdb reprocessed the multiplex PCR reads via MiXCR and lists one record per CDR3 protein. Of 250,000 to 300,000 distinct CDR3 sequences in the sample, 13% were seen once. The CDR3 is made up of 15 amino acids. Trimming shortened V by 4 bases and J by 5 bases, and 14 bases separated the two germline ends. CDR1 and CDR2 from the germline V gene are SNHLY and FYNNEI.

The V call is TRBV2, the J call TRBJ1-4, with a weak D call TRBD1 (6 bases). Sequenced input: blood. The source is a woman between 25 and 40 years old with Graves' hyperthyroidism that later progressed to Graves' ophthalmopathy. The CDR3 region is CASSAIDRPNEKLFF. The CDR3 DNA reads as TGTGCCAGCAGTGCGATAGACAGGCCAAATGAAAAACTGTTTTTT.